These T cell receptor beta chains were read from a single sample in a study of CD8 T cells in ankylosing spondylitis. TCRdb used MiXCR to reprocess the 5' RACE reads, holding one entry per CDR3 protein. The sample lists 300,000 to 400,000 distinct CDR3 sequences, around 15% occurring once. Sample: blood, either unsorted or a sorted T cell fraction (not recorded which). The receptors come from a male donor with ankylosing spondylitis or in good health (not recorded which). The CDR3 runs from the conserved cysteine through the conserved F or W. Fields, in order: D gene, clone size, V gene, J gene, CDR3 DNA, CDR3 protein. D genes are given only for firm matches. A clone size is listed for some rows: how often the clone was seen (once, few, many), or a class if it is expanded.

.,few,TRBV7-7,TRBJ2-2,TGTGCCAGCAGCTGGAGGCCCACAACGAACACCGGGGAGCTGTTTTTT,CASSWRPTTNTGELFF
.,few,TRBV12-3/TRBV12-4,TRBJ2-3,TGTGCCAGCAGTTTAGGATGGAGGGTAGGTGCAGATACGCAGTATTTT,CASSLGWRVGADTQYF
.,few,TRBV6-5,TRBJ2-1,TGTGCCAGCAGTTATCCCGGGACTGTTGAAAATGAGCAGTTCTTC,CASSYPGTVENEQFF
TRBD2,.,TRBV7-2,TRBJ2-3,TGTGCCAGCAGCTCCCTTGGTAGCGGGGGCACAGATACGCAGTATTTT,CASSSLGSGGTDTQYF
TRBD1,many,TRBV6-1,TRBJ2-4,TGTGCCAGCAGTGGAGGGACAGGGGCCAAAAACATTCAGTACTTC,CASSGGTGAKNIQYF
TRBD1,.,TRBV12-3/TRBV12-4,TRBJ2-5,TGTGCCAGCAGTTTACGACAGGGAGTGGGGCCGGAGACCCAGTACTTC,CASSLRQGVGPETQYF
TRBD2,.,TRBV7-8,TRBJ2-5,TGTGCCAGCAGCTTAGGGGGACTAGCGGGTTACCAAGAGACCCAGTACTTC,CASSLGGLAGYQETQYF
TRBD1,.,TRBV12-3/TRBV12-4,TRBJ1-3,TGTGCCAGCAGTTTATGGACAGGGATTACTGGAAACACCATATATTTT,CASSLWTGITGNTIYF
.,.,TRBV11-2,TRBJ2-3,TGTGCCAGCAGCCCTATGAAGGGGTATACAGATACGCAGTATTTT,CASSPMKGYTDTQYF
TRBD2,.,TRBV7-2,TRBJ2-7,TGTGCCAGCAGCTTATCAAGCGGGAGTTGGTTAGGCGAGCAGTACTTC,CASSLSSGSWLGEQYF
.,.,TRBV12-3/TRBV12-4,TRBJ2-1,TGTGCCAGCAGGCGGGTCTCCAATGAGCAGTTCTTC,CASRRVSNEQFF
TRBD1,few,TRBV25-1,TRBJ2-2,TGTGCCAGCAGTGAATTTCTGTACAGGGGTGGCGCCGACACCGGGGAGCTGTTTTTT,CASSEFLYRGGADTGELFF
TRBD1,few,TRBV4-1,TRBJ2-5,TGCGCCAGCAGCCAGATGGACAGGGGGCGCCATAAGACCCAGTACTTC,CASSQMDRGRHKTQYF
TRBD1,few,TRBV20-1,TRBJ2-7,TGCAGTGCACACCGGGACAGGGGTTCCTACGAGCAGTACTTC,CSAHRDRGSYEQYF
.,.,TRBV4-1,TRBJ2-3,TGCGCCAGCAGCCATGGCGACGGGCGAAGCACAGATACGCAGTATTTT,CASSHGDGRSTDTQYF
.,.,TRBV12-3/TRBV12-4,TRBJ2-6,TGTGCCAGCAGTGACCCCTGGGGGGCCAACGTCCTGACTTTC,CASSDPWGANVLTF
TRBD2,few,TRBV9,TRBJ2-3,TGTGCCAGCAGCGTTAGCGGGGGTCCGGATACGCAGTATTTT,CASSVSGGPDTQYF
TRBD1,.,TRBV3-1,TRBJ1-1,TGTGCCAGCAGCGCCGGGACAGGGGGCGGGGTGAACACTGAAGCTTTCTTT,CASSAGTGGGVNTEAFF
.,few,TRBV5-1,TRBJ1-1,TGCGCCAGCCGATCAGCCCCGGGTAGTGAAGCTTTCTTT,CASRSAPGSEAFF
TRBD2,.,TRBV20-1,TRBJ2-3,TGCAGTGCTGGGACTAGCGGGGGTCCAGATACGCAGTATTTT,CSAGTSGGPDTQYF
TRBD1,.,TRBV6-1,TRBJ2-2,TGTGCCAGCAGTGAATTCAGGGGGCCCGGGGAGCTGTTTTTT,CASSEFRGPGELFF
.,few,TRBV5-1,TRBJ2-7,TGCGCCAGCAGCTTGGGGACTTCCGAGCAGTACTTC,CASSLGTSEQYF
.,.,TRBV2,TRBJ2-1,TGTGCCAGCACCCTAACCGGGGCCTACAATGAGCAGTTCTTC,CASTLTGAYNEQFF
.,few,TRBV12-3/TRBV12-4,TRBJ1-1,TGTGCCAGCAGTTGGGACCGCATCTCCGGGGTCACTGAAGCTTTCTTT,CASSWDRISGVTEAFF
TRBD2,.,TRBV6-5,TRBJ2-4,TGTGCCAGCAGTTACTCCTTTGCGGGAGTGATTGCAGCCAAAAACATTCAGTACTTC,CASSYSFAGVIAAKNIQYF
TRBD2,many,TRBV12-3/TRBV12-4,TRBJ2-7,TGTGCCAGCAGTTCTAGCGGGGCCTACGAGCAGTACTTC,CASSSSGAYEQYF
TRBD1,few,TRBV10-3,TRBJ2-3,TGTGCCATCAGTGAGAAGGGGGCAATAGATACGCAGTATTTT,CAISEKGAIDTQYF
.,few,TRBV2,TRBJ2-7,TGTGCCAGTCAAACAGCTGGAAATTACGAGCAGTACTTC,CASQTAGNYEQYF
.,many,TRBV6-1,TRBJ1-1,TGTGCCAGCACCCTACGGGGAATCGGGGGAACGAACACTGAAGCTTTCTTT,CASTLRGIGGTNTEAFF
.,many,TRBV12-3/TRBV12-4,TRBJ1-2,TGTGCCAGCAGTCCAGGACACTCGTCCCTCTATGGCTACACCTTC,CASSPGHSSLYGYTF
.,.,TRBV10-2,TRBJ1-1,TGCGCCAGCAGTGGGGAGCGAGCCTCTGAAGCTTTCTTT,CASSGERASEAFF
.,.,TRBV20-1,TRBJ1-3,TGCAGTGCTAGGGTCGACGGTCACTCTGGAAACACCATATATTTT,CSARVDGHSGNTIYF
TRBD2,.,TRBV2,TRBJ2-3,TGTGCCAGCAGACTCGATCTAGCGGGAGCGGGGGGTACGCAGTATTTT,CASRLDLAGAGGTQYF
TRBD1,few,TRBV3-1,TRBJ2-2,TGTGCCAGCAGCCAGGGGGACAGGTACACCGGGGAGCTGTTTTTT,CASSQGDRYTGELFF
.,few,TRBV6-5,TRBJ1-2,TGTGCCAGCAGTTCGCTGGGGACGCCCTATGGCTACACCTTC,CASSSLGTPYGYTF
.,few,TRBV20-1,TRBJ2-7,TGCAGTGCTTCTCTAGTGGGCAGCTACGAGCAGTACTTC,CSASLVGSYEQYF
.,few,TRBV5-1,TRBJ2-5,TGCGCCAGCAGCTTATCCCCGGGCCAAACCGGGGAGACCCAGTACTTC,CASSLSPGQTGETQYF
.,.,TRBV12-5,TRBJ1-1,TGTGCTAGTGGTTTGGCGGGAGGGACTGAAGCTTTCTTT,CASGLAGGTEAFF
TRBD2,.,TRBV3-1,TRBJ2-3,TGTGCCAGCAGGCGGACTAGCGGGATTACAGATACGCAGTATTTT,CASRRTSGITDTQYF
.,few,TRBV4-1,TRBJ2-5,TGCGCCAGCAGCCCCTCCGGACGGGAGACCCAGTACTTC,CASSPSGRETQYF
TRBD1,many,TRBV20-1,TRBJ2-1,TGCAGTGCTGACCGGGACAGATACAATGAGCAGTTCTTC,CSADRDRYNEQFF
.,.,TRBV12-3/TRBV12-4,TRBJ2-3,TGTGCCAGCAGAAGGTTGGGCGGGTCAGATACGCAGTATTTT,CASRRLGGSDTQYF
.,few,TRBV15,TRBJ2-1,TGTGCCACCAGCAGTGCCGTGGGCTACAATGAGCAGTTCTTC,CATSSAVGYNEQFF
.,.,TRBV6-1,TRBJ2-7,TGTGCCAGCAGTGAAGCGAGGGGGGCAGGGGGCTCCTACGAGCAGTACTTC,CASSEARGAGGSYEQYF
.,many,TRBV14,TRBJ1-1,TGTGCCAGCAGACCCGACAGAGTGAACACTGAAGCTTTCTTT,CASRPDRVNTEAFF
TRBD1,many,TRBV5-6,TRBJ1-5,TGTGCCAGCAGCCGGGACAGCTTAGAGCCCCAGCATTTT,CASSRDSLEPQHF
TRBD1,few,TRBV2,TRBJ2-7,TGTGCCAGCAGAGGGGACAGTTACTACGAGCAGTACTTC,CASRGDSYYEQYF
.,few,TRBV5-1,TRBJ2-3,TGCGCCAGCAGCTTGGAAGGACTGTCTAGCACAGATACGCAGTATTTT,CASSLEGLSSTDTQYF
.,few,TRBV5-1,TRBJ2-5,TGCGCCAGCAGCTTCCAGAAGCCAGAGACCCAGTACTTC,CASSFQKPETQYF
TRBD1,few,TRBV12-3/TRBV12-4,TRBJ2-3,TGTGCCAGCAGTCCGACAGGGGGCCTCACAGATACGCAGTATTTT,CASSPTGGLTDTQYF
.,few,TRBV7-8,TRBJ2-7,TGTGCCAGCAGCTTGTTAGCCTACGAGCAGTACTTC,CASSLLAYEQYF
.,.,TRBV6-5,TRBJ1-1,TGTGCCAGCAGTTACTCGACGAAGAACACTGAAGCTTTCTTT,CASSYSTKNTEAFF